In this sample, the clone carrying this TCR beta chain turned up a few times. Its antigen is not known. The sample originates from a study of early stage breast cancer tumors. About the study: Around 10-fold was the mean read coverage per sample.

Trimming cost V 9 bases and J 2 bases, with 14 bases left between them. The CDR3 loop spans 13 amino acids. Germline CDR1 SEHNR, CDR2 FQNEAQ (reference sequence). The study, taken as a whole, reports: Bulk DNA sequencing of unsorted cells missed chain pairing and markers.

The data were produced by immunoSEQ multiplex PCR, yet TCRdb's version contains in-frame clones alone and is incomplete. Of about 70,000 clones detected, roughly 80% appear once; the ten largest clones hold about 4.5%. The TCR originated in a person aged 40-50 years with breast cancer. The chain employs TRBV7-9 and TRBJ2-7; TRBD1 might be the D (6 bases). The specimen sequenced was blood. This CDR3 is CASLSGEPYEQYF. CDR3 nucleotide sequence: TGTGCCAGTCTGTCAGGGGAACCCTACGAGCAGTACTTC.